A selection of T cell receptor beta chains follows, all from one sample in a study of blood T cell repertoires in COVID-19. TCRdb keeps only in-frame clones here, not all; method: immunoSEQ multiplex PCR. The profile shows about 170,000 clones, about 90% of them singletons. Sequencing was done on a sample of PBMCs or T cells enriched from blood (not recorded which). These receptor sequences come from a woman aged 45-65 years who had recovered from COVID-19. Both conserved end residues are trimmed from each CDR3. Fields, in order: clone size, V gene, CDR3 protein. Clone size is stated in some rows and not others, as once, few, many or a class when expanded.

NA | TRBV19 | ASMEGGRYYGYT
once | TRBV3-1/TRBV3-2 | ASSSEVRFEQY
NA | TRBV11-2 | ASSRSGRAGSGSYNEQF
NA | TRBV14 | ASSPQGFEQY
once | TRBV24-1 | ATRPSGSTGQNTEAF
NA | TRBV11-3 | ASSSRTGGRDIQY
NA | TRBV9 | ASSVVNSYNEQF
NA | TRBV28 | ASSFSGASGELF
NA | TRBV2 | ASSSWEGPYGYT
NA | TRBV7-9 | ASSLSRDRGPGANVLT